This T cell receptor (beta chain) was found in a study of cytomegalovirus exposure and HLA in healthy donors. The PCR was carried out with 60 Vbeta primers and 13 Jbeta primers. Assay used: immunoSEQ multiplex PCR; TCRdb lists only in-frame clones, some missing. Among fewer than 120,000 clones listed, roughly 86% were seen once. There were likely unrecorded immune exposures, though donors were nominally healthy when sampled. Notes on the study in general: It was approximately 150 TCR beta chains that were listed as cytomegalovirus-associated. For TCR beta chains, V- and J-gene trimming was later linked to a missense DCLRE1C variant. Across HLA loci, a later analysis found differing TCR association rates, with DRB1 most and HLA-C fewest.

Concerning this clone itself: The antigen remains unidentified.

The CDR3 sequence is 18 residues long. V lost 2 bases, J lost 6 bases, and 11 bases stayed unmatched. Germline CDR1 is SGHDN and CDR2 is FVKESK. The sample consisted of PBMCs. The chain uses TRBV14 and TRBJ1-6; 9 bases align to TRBD1. This sequence was found in a man aged 40-55 years in good health and CMV-seronegative. CDR3 sequence reads: CASSQRDTGTGSNSPLHF. The DNA of the CDR3 is TGTGCCAGCAGCCAAAGGGACACCGGGACAGGGAGTAATTCACCCCTCCACTTT.